This note documents a single T cell receptor beta chain sequence. This clonotype came up many times. Its recognized antigen is unknown. No much larger clone is present one base from it, and per-base qualities are unavailable. Every donor in the study was a healthy Caucasian. Three pairs of female monozygotic twins, all aged roughly 18 to 29 years, made up the twin cohort. CD4+ and CD8+ T cell populations were isolated with positive isolation kits from Invitrogen. From the cysteine up to the phenylalanine, the CDR3 has a length of 15 residues. Solely the CDR3 DNA is kept, with 45 bases framed from the first base. The germline V gene encodes CDR1 LGHNA and CDR2 YSLEER. At the junction V is shortened by 1 base and J by 4 bases; bases outside the gene matches: 5. This record belongs to a study of identical twins (dated by TCRdb to 2016 to 2017). Study-wide context: TCR alpha and beta repertoires from monozygotic twins, unrelated adults of various ages and cord blood were deep-sequenced to test whether fetal clonotypes persist. To rule out contamination, replicate twin experiments were performed at different times with different library preparation protocols.

Overall study outcomes, separate from this receptor: Fewer insertions were carried by abundant cord blood beta clonotypes, a similar but weaker trend appeared in young adult naive repertoires, and no such trend appeared in memory repertoires. Compared with coincidental sharing between unrelated individuals, out-of-frame TCR alpha sequences shared between twins had an excess of sequences with low generation probability. Excess twin sharing in beta out-of-frame sequences was weaker because fewer shared sequences lowered the signal-to-noise ratio. Because the same donors could not be followed over many years, conclusions were based on cross-sectional statistical analysis. Recombination models systematically underestimated out-of-frame TCR alpha sharing in monozygotic twins but agreed with sharing between unrelated individuals. Zero-insertion analyses could be partly confounded by invariant T cells such as MAIT and iNKT, although diverse VJ usage argued against such confounding for most clonotypes.

The method behind the library was 5' RACE. The instrument was an Illumina HiSeq 2000. A universal primer binding site was added through template switching, and the final cDNA carried a unique molecular identifier so that TCR cDNA molecules could be counted accurately. Specific primers in the conserved constant-segment region were used to synthesize first-strand cDNA for TCR alpha and beta chains. To control for contamination, every cDNA library carried two barcodes: a SMART-Mk sample barcode plus Illumina barcodes. Two successive PCR steps introduced TruSeq adapter sequences along with Illumina sample barcodes. The TCR alpha and beta cDNA libraries were sequenced on the Illumina HiSeq platform using custom primers. Turning to the authors' computational methods: MiGEC was used to process raw reads and extract unique molecular identifiers, and MiXCR was used to find CDR3 positions. For each individual, recombination models were inferred using an EM algorithm with the repgenHMM and IGoR tools. The analysis of shared clonotypes was done with the tcR package in R, with sharing normalized by the product of cloneset sizes. To study raw recombination without the effects of thymic and clonal selection, out-of-frame nonproductive sequences were analyzed. In TCRdb, the public reads were trimmed at Q25 with fastp and aligned with MiXCR, with productive beta chains retained. Duplicate CDR3 protein sequences are folded into a single record with the most common DNA and genes. These V and J calls derive from TCRdb rather than the authors' analysis. The sample has 250,000 or so distinct CDR3 sequences on record, roughly 8.7% of them singletons. The top ten hold over 2.5% of the sample.

These sequences were also reported in another study, on yellow fever vaccine responses in identical twins. The second study's authors report: The T cell response to vaccination in identical twins was reported by the authors to appear partly convergent and partly personalized. Focusing on identical twins, the study followed the T cell clones that responded to the vaccine, and did so with precision.

This receptor chain uses TRBV4-3 and TRBJ2-7; a stretch of 9 junction bases matches TRBD2. This clonotype originated in a woman between 18 and 29 years old in good health. Sequenced sample: CD8+ T cells sorted from blood. Here is the DNA: TGCGCCAGCAGCCAAGGTCTTAGCGGGAGTTACGAGCAGTACTTC. Its translation reads: CASSQGLSGSYEQYF.